This note documents a single T cell receptor (beta chain) sequence. Antigen specificity is unknown. This entry is derived from a study of shared clonotypes between healthy human individuals. The CDR3 spans 15 residues. The J segment lost 1 base and the V segment lost 2 bases, leaving 3 bases of the junction unmatched. Germline CDR1 reads KGHSH; CDR2 reads LQKENI. Several immunoSEQ plates received, in even portions, the genomic DNA of each subset. Measured with immunoSEQ multiplex PCR; TCRdb has only the in-frame clones, and not every one. The table shows 2,500,000 or so clones, with roughly nine tenths occurring only once. Study-wide findings and caveats: Shared clonotypes: 4.5% to 5% naive CD4, roughly 3.8% naive CD8, roughly 2.2% memory CD4, roughly 0.4% memory CD8. An anticipated effect of sequencing depth on clonotype sharing among donors was recognized. The sole specimen, blood, was sampled, and tissue repertoires likely differ.

This rearrangement joins TRBV18 to TRBJ2-5, with 8 positions matching TRBD1. The receptor was isolated from a man aged 18 to 30 in good health. Input material: naive CD4+ T cells sorted from blood. The subset is: CD45RA+ positively selected. CDR3 amino acids: CASSPMQGAQETQYF. The CDR3 DNA sequence: TGTGCCAGCTCACCAATGCAGGGGGCCCAAGAGACCCAGTACTTC.